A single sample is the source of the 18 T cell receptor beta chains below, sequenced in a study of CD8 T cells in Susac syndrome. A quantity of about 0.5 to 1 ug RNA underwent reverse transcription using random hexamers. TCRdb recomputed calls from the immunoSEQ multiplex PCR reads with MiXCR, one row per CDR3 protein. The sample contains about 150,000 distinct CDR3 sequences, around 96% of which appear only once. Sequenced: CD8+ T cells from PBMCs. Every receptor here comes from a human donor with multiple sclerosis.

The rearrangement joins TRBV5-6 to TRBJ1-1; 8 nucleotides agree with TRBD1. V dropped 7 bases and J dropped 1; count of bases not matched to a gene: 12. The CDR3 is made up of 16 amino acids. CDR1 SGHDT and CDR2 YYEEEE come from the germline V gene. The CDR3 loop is CASGTDRERANTEAFF. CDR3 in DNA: TGTGCCAGCGGGACGGACAGGGAGAGGGCGAACACTGAAGCTTTCTTT.

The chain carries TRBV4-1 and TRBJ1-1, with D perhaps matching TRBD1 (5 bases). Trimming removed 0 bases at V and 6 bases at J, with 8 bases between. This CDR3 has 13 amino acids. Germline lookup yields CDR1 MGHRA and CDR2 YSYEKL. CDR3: CASSQDRAAEAFF. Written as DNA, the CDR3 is TGCGCCAGCAGCCAAGACAGGGCAGCTGAAGCTTTCTTT.

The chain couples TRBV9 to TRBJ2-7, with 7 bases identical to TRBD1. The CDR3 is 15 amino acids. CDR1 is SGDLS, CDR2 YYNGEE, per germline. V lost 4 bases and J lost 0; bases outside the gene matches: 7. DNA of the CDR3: TGTGCCAGCAGCATCCGGGACAGCCTCTCCTACGAGCAGTACTTC. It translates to CASSIRDSLSYEQYF.

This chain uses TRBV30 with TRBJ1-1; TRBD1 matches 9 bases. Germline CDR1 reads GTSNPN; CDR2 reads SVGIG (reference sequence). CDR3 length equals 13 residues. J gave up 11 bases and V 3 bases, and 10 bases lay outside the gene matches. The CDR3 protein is CAWSGGDRERAFF. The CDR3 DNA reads TGTGCCTGGAGCGGTGGGGACAGGGAGAGGGCTTTCTTT.

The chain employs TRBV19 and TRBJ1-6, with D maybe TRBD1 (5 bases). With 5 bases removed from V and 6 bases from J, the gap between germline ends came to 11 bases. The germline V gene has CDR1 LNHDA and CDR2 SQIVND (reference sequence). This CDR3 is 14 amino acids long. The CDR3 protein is CASSRGPINSPLHF. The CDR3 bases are TGTGCCAGTAGTCGGGGACCGATTAATTCACCCCTCCACTTT. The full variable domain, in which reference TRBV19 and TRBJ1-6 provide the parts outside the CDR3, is DGGITQSPKYLFRKEGQNVTLSCEQNLNHDAMYWYRQDPGQGLRLIYYSQIVNDFQKGDIAEGYSVSREKKESFPLTVTSAQKNPTAFYLCASSRGPINSPLHFGNGTRLTVT.

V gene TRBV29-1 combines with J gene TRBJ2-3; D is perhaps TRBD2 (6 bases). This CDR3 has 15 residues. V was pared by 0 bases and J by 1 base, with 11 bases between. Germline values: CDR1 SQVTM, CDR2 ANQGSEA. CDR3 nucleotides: TGCAGCGTTGAAGAGCGGGGCGGACGCACAGATACGCAGTATTTT. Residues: CSVEERGGRTDTQYF.

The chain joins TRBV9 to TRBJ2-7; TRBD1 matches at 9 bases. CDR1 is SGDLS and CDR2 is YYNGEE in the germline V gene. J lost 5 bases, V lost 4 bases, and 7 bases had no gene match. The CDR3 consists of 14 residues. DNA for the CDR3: TGTGCCAGCAGCCCCTGGGACAGGGTTGACGAGCAGTACTTC. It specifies CASSPWDRVDEQYF. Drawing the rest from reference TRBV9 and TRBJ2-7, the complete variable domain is DSGVTQTPKHLITATGQRVTLRCSPRSGDLSVYWYQQSLDQGLQFLIQYYNGEERAKGNILERFSAQQFPDLHSELNLSSLELGDSALYFCASSPWDRVDEQYFGPGTRLTVT.

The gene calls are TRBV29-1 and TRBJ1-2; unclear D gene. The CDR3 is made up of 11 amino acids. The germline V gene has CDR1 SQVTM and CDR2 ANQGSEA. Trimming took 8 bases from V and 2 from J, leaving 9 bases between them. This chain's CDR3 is CSSRTNYGYTF. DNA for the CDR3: TGCAGCTCACGGACCAACTATGGCTACACCTTC.

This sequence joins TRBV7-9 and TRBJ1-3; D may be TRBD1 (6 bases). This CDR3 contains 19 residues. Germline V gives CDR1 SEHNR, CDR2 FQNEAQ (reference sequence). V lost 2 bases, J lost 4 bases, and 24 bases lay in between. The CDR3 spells CASSLQGISRKLSGNTIYF. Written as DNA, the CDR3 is TGTGCCAGCAGCTTACAGGGGATCTCAAGAAAATTGTCCGGAAACACCATATATTTT.

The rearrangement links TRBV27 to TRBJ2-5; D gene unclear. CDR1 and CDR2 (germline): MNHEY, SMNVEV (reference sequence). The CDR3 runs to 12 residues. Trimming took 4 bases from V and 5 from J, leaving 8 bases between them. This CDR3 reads CASSYPKETQYF. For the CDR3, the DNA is TGTGCCAGCAGTTATCCGAAGGAGACCCAGTACTTC.

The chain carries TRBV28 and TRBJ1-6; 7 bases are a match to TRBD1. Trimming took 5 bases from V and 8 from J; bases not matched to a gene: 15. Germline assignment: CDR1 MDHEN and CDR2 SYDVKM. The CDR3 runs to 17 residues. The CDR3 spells CASSALWVTGKHSPLHF. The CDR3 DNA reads TGTGCCAGCAGTGCGCTGTGGGTGACAGGGAAGCATTCACCCCTCCACTTT.

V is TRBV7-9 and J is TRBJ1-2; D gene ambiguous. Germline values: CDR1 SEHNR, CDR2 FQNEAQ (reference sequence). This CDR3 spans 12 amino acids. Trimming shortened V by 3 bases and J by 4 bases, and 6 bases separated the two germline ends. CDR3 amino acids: CASSLSGYGYTF. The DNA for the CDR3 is TGTGCCAGCAGCTTGTCCGGCTATGGCTACACCTTC.

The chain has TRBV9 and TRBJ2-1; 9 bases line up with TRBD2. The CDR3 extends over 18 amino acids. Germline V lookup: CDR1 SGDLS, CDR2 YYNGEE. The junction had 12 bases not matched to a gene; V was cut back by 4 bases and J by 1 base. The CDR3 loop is CASSTGMRAGGSYNEQFF. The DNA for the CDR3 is TGTGCCAGCAGCACCGGGATGAGAGCGGGGGGATCCTACAATGAGCAGTTCTTC.

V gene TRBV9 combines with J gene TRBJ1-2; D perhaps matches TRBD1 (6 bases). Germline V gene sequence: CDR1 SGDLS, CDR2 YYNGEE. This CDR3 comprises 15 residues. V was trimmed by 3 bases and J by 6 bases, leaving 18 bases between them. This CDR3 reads CASSGLGTMGDGYTF. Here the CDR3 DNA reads TGTGCCAGCAGCGGACTTGGGACAATGGGAGATGGCTACACCTTC.

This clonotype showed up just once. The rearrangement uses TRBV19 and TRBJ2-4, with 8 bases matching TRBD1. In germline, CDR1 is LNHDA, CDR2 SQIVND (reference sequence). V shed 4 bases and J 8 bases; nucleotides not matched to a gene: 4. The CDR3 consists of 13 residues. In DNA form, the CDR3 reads TGTGCCAGTAGTACAGGGGGCCCTGACATTCAGTACTTC. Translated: CASSTGGPDIQYF.

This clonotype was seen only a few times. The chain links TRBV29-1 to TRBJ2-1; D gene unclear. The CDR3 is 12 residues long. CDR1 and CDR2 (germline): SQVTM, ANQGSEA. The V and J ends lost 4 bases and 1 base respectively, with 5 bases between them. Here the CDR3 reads CSVGTSYNEQFF. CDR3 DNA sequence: TGCAGCGTTGGCACGTCCTACAATGAGCAGTTCTTC.

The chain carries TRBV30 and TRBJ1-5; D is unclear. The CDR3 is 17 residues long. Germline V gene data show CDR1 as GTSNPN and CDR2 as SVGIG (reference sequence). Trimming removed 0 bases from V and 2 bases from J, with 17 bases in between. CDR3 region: CAWSVNGLGIGNQPQHF. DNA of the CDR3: TGTGCCTGGAGTGTAAATGGTCTGGGCATTGGCAATCAGCCCCAGCATTTT.

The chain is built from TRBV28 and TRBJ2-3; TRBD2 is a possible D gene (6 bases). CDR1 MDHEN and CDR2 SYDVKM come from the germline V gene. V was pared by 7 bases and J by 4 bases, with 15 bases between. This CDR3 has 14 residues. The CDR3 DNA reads TGTGCCAGCAACCGAGGGCGGGGTGCAGATACGCAGTATTTT. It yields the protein CASNRGRGADTQYF. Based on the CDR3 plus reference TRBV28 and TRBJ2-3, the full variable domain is DVKVTQSSRYLVKRTGEKVFLECVQDMDHENMFWYRQDPGLGLRLIYFSYDVKMKEKGDIPEGYSVSREKKERFSLILESASTNQTSMYLCASNRGRGADTQYFGPGTRLTVL.